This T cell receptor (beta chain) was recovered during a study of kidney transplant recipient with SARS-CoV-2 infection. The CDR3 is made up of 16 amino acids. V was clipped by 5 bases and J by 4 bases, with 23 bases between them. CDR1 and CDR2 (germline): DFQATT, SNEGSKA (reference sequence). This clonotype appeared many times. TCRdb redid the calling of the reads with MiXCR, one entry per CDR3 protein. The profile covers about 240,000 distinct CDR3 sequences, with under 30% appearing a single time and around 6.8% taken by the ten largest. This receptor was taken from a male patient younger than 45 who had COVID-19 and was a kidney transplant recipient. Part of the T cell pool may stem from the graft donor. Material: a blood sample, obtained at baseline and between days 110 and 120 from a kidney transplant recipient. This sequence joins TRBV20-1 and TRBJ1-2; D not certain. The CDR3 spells CSAWARLFRKTYGYTF. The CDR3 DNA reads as TGCAGTGCTTGGGCAAGGCTGTTTCGAAAGACCTATGGCTACACCTTC.